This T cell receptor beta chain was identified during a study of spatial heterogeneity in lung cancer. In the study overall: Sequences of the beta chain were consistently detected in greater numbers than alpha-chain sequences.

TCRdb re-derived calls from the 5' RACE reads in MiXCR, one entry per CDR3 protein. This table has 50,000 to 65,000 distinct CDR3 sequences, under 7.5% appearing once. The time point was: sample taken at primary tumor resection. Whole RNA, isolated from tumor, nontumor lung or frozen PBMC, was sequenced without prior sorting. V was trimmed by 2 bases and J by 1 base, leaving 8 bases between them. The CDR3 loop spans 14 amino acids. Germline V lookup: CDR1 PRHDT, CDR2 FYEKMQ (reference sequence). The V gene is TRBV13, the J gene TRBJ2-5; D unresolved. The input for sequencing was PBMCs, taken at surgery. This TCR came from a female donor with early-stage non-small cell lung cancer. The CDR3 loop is CASSLTWSQETQYF. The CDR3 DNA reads TGTGCCAGCAGCTTAACCTGGTCCCAAGAGACCCAGTACTTC.